This TCR beta chain was captured by sequencing in a study of blood T cell repertoires in COVID-19. Overall study: Samples representing acute and convalescent COVID-19 were sourced from the United States, Italy and Spain. In each case, the material was cDNA or gDNA derived from T cells, B-cell-depleted T cells, or PBMCs.

The CDR3 extends over 14 amino acids. V lost 4 bases and J lost 2, with 13 bases in between. CDR1 and CDR2 from the germline V gene are SGHRS and YFSETQ. Produced via immunoSEQ multiplex PCR; TCRdb's table is partial and in-frame only. The data contain under 250,000 clones, roughly 86% of them singletons. The sequencing input was PBMCs or T cells enriched from blood (not recorded which). The V and J genes are TRBV5-1 and TRBJ2-7; D may be TRBD1 (6 bases). The sequence was obtained from a woman aged 25 to 39 with acute COVID-19. CDR3 sequence reads: CASSPSGAAYEQYF. The CDR3 nucleotides read TGCGCCAGCAGCCCTTCAGGGGCCGCCTACGAGCAGTACTTC.